The sample holds a few counts of the clone carrying this T cell receptor beta chain. The antigen remains unidentified. The sample originates from a study of T cells in Graves' hyperthyroidism and ophthalmopathy. In the study overall: Staff took peripheral blood when the initial diagnosis was made, before any treatment began.

Patients affected by ophthalmopathy presented a Clinical Activity Score of at least 3, a NOSPECS grade of at least 4, and disease duration below 3 months. Researchers amplified the TCR beta CDR3 regions from RNA transcripts. Primed by the HTBI set, a first-round RT-PCR was run on the TCR CDR3. In TCRdb, the multiplex PCR reads were re-called with MiXCR into one record per CDR3 protein. The sample carries approximately 600,000 distinct CDR3 sequences, under 25% recorded once. The germline CDR1 and CDR2 sequences are SEHNR and FQNEAQ (reference sequence). J was trimmed by 1 base and V by 2 bases; bases with no gene match: 5. This CDR3 has 16 amino acids. Findings and caveats of the study: Among clonotypes expanded in thyroid above 0.001, most were also found in blood.

The chain joins TRBV7-9 to TRBJ1-1, with 9 bases aligning to TRBD1. This clonotype was sampled from a man aged 30 to 39 with Graves' ophthalmopathy. Sequenced input: blood. The CDR3 region is CASSLSGTGKNTEAFF. The CDR3 DNA is TGTGCCAGCAGCTTATCCGGGACAGGGAAGAACACTGAAGCTTTCTTT.